These 10 T cell receptor beta chains were sequenced from one sample in a study of human T cells and chemical hapten exposure. The time point is: patch test 1, 2 weeks after DPC sensitization. Treatment meaning: therapeutic diphenylcyclopropenone sensitization with weekly scalp DPC. TCRdb re-analysed the RACE reads in MiXCR, keeping a single row per CDR3 protein. The table shows 11,000 to 15,000 distinct CDR3 sequences, with approximately 16% occurring only once. The sample consisted of whole blood, taken in connection with sensitization to the hapten diphenylcyclopropenone (DPC). All receptors derive from a young woman with alopecia areata. Some clones in this sample may be carry-over from other donors' samples.

This clonotype was seen many times. The chain employs TRBV19 and TRBJ2-5, with D unresolved. Germline V gene sequence: CDR1 LNHDA, CDR2 SQIVND (reference sequence). The V end was cut by 5 bases, the J end by 13 bases, with 8 bases between. CDR3 length: 9 amino acids. This CDR3 is CASSPPGYF. In DNA, the CDR3 is TGTGCCAGTAGTCCCCCGGGGTACTTC.

This clonotype was recorded many times. The chain joins TRBV20-1 to TRBJ2-1, with 11 bases aligning to TRBD2. CDR1 and CDR2 (germline): DFQATT, SNEGSKA (reference sequence). Trimming removed 2 bases from V and 5 bases from J; junction bases left unmatched: 2. The CDR3 is 14 amino acids. In nucleotides, the CDR3 is TGCAGTGCTAGACTAGCGGGGGGCCACAATGAGCAGTTCTTC. It codes for CSARLAGGHNEQFF.

This clonotype was recorded many times. The rearrangement joins TRBV3-1 to TRBJ2-2, with D unresolved. The CDR3 spans 16 residues. Trimming shortened V by 2 bases and J by 4 bases, and 14 bases separated the two germline ends. Per germline, CDR1 LGHDT and CDR2 YNNKEL (reference sequence). CDR3 loop: CASSQWGSESTGELFF. DNA for the CDR3: TGTGCCAGCAGCCAATGGGGTTCAGAATCCACCGGGGAGCTGTTTTTT.

By share, this clonotype counts as medium-sized. The chain carries TRBV6-4 and TRBJ1-1; D gene unclear. In germline, CDR1 is MRHNA, CDR2 SNTAGT. The CDR3 contains 13 residues. V was clipped by 0 bases and J by 1 base, with 3 bases between them. The CDR3 DNA is TGTGCCAGCAGTGACTCGGAGAACACTGAAGCTTTCTTT. It specifies CASSDSENTEAFF.

This clonotype showed up many times. The chain links TRBV9 to TRBJ2-7; D is unclear. Germline assignment: CDR1 SGDLS and CDR2 YYNGEE. Trimming shortened V by 0 bases and J by 3 bases, and 7 bases separated the two germline ends. CDR3 length: 13 residues. The CDR3 region has the DNA TGTGCCAGCAGCGTAGCCCCAATCTACGAGCAGTACTTC. This sequence encodes CASSVAPIYEQYF.

This clonotype is labeled as medium-sized. CDR3: CATSRTLGDNQPQHF. The CDR3 bases are TGTGCCACCAGCAGAACGTTGGGGGACAATCAGCCCCAGCATTTT. The chain links TRBV15 to TRBJ1-5; weak D call: TRBD1 (5 bases). Germline values: CDR1 LNHNV, CDR2 YYDKDF (reference sequence). V lost 2 bases and J lost 3, with 11 bases in between. The length of the CDR3 is 15 residues. The entire variable domain, with the rest obtained from reference TRBV15 and TRBJ1-5, is as follows: DAMVIQNPRYQVTQFGKPVTLSCSQTLNHNVMYWYQQKSSQAPKLLFHYYDKDFNNEADTPDNFQSRRPNTSFCFLDIRSPGLGDTAMYLCATSRTLGDNQPQHFGDGTRLSIL.

This clonotype was seen repeatedly, ten times or more. The chain recombines TRBV11-2 with TRBJ2-1; no clear D gene. Germline lookup yields CDR1 SGHAT and CDR2 FQNNGV. Between the trimmed V and J ends, which lost 0 bases and 6 bases, there was a span of 12 bases. CDR3 length equals 15 residues. The CDR3 DNA sequence: TGTGCCAGCAGCTTAGAAGTTTTTAGTTTCAATGAGCAGTTCTTC. Translated: CASSLEVFSFNEQFF.

Ten or more counts support this clonotype. CDR3 protein: CSVVLAGGTDTQYF. CDR3 DNA sequence: TGCAGCGTTGTGCTAGCGGGGGGGACAGATACGCAGTATTTT. The rearrangement uses TRBV29-1 and TRBJ2-3; TRBD2 aligns across 12 bases. CDR3 length: 14 amino acids. V gave up 4 bases and J gave up 3 bases; unmatched junction bases: 2. Germline CDR1 and CDR2: SQVTM and ANQGSEA.

The chain joins TRBV29-1 to TRBJ2-2; the D gene is possibly TRBD2 (6 bases). V was cut by 3 bases and J by 6 bases, with 14 bases left in between. CDR1 and CDR2 (germline): SQVTM, ANQGSEA. The CDR3 contains 14 residues. The DNA of the CDR3 is TGCAGCGTTGATTTGGGGGAGGACGCCGGGGAGCTGTTTTTT. This translates into CSVDLGEDAGELFF.

This clonotype has ten or more counts. The chain is built from TRBV15 and TRBJ2-1, with D hard to call. Germline assignment: CDR1 LNHNV and CDR2 YYDKDF (reference sequence). The CDR3 is 14 amino acids. Trimming shortened V by 1 base and J by 5 bases, and 9 bases separated the two germline ends. The CDR3 loop reads CATSRVPTDNEQFF. In DNA form, the CDR3 reads TGTGCCACCAGCAGAGTACCTACGGACAATGAGCAGTTCTTC. Filled out from reference TRBV15 and TRBJ2-1, the complete variable domain reads DAMVIQNPRYQVTQFGKPVTLSCSQTLNHNVMYWYQQKSSQAPKLLFHYYDKDFNNEADTPDNFQSRRPNTSFCFLDIRSPGLGDTAMYLCATSRVPTDNEQFFGPGTRLTVL.